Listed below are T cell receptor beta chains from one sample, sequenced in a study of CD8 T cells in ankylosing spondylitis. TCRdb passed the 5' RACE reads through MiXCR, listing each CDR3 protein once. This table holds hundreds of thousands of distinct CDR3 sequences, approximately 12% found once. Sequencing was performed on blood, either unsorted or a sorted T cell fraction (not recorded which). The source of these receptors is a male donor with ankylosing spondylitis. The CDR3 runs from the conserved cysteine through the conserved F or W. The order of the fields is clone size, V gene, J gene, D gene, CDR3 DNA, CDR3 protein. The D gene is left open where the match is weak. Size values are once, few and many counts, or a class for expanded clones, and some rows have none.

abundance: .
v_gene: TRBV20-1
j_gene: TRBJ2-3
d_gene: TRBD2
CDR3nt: TGCAGTGCTAGGCGGGGAGGGCCGGTTGATACGCAGTATTTT
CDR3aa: CSARRGGPVDTQYF

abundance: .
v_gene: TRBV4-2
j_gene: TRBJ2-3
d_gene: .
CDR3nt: TGTGCCAGCCCACGGCGGTTGGTTGGAGGGACCTCTAGCACAGATACGCAGTATTTT
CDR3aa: CASPRRLVGGTSSTDTQYF

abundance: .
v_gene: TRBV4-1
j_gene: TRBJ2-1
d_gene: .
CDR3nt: TGCGCCAGCGGGTTTGGGGAAGGGTACAATGAGCAGTTCTTC
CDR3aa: CASGFGEGYNEQFF

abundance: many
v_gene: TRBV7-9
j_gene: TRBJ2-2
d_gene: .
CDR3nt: TGTGCCAGCAGACCGGGGCCGGCGAACACCGGGGAGCTGTTTTTT
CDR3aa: CASRPGPANTGELFF

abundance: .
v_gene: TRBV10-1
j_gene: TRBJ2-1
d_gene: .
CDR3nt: TGCGCCAGCAGGGTACAGGGAACGGGGGGAAGTTGGGATGAGCAGTTCTTC
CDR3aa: CASRVQGTGGSWDEQFF

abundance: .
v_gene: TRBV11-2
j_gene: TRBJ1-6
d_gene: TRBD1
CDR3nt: TGTGCCAGCAGCTCTGAGACTTACGAGACAGGGGAGTTCAATTCACCCCTCCACTTT
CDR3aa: CASSSETYETGEFNSPLHF

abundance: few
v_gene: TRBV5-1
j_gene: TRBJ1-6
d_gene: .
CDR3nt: TGCGCCAGCAGCTCCCGCGAGAATTCACCCCTCCACTTT
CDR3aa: CASSSRENSPLHF

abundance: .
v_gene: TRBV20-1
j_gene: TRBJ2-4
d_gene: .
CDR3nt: TGCAGTGCTAGAGATCGGGCCGGGTTAGCCAAAAACATTCAGTACTTC
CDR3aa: CSARDRAGLAKNIQYF

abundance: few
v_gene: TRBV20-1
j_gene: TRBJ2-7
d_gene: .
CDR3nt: TGCAGTGCTAGTATTCCTCCCGTGCAGGACATATTGAGGTACGAGCAGTACTTC
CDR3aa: CSASIPPVQDILRYEQYF

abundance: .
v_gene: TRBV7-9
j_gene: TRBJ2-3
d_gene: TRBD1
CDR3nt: TGTGCCAGCAGCTCAGGACAGGGGGCGGGCGATACGCAGTATTTT
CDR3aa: CASSSGQGAGDTQYF

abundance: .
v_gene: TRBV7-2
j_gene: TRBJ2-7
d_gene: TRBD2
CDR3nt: TGTGCCAGCAGCTTAGTGGCTAGCGGGATGGCAGACGAGCAGTACTTC
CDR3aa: CASSLVASGMADEQYF

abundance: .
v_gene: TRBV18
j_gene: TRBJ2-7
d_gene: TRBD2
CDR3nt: TGTGCCAGCTCATTCTCAGGTCGGGAGGGTCACGAGCAGTACTTC
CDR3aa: CASSFSGREGHEQYF

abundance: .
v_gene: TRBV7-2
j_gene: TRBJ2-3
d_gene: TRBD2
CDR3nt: TGTGCCAGCCAAGGGACTAGCGGGGCGGGGGATACGCAGTATTTT
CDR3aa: CASQGTSGAGDTQYF

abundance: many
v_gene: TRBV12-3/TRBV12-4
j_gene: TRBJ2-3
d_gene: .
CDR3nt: TGTGCCAGCACAGAATGGGCCACAGATACGCAGTATTTT
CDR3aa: CASTEWATDTQYF

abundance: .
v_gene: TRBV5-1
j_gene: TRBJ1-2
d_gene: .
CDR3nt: TGCGCCAGCAGCCCCCTGACAGACCCCCTCTATGGCTACACCTTC
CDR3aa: CASSPLTDPLYGYTF

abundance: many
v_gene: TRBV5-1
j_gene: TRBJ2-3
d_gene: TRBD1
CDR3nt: TGCGCCAGCAGCTTGGTAGGGGGCCCGGATACGCAGTATTTT
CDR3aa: CASSLVGGPDTQYF

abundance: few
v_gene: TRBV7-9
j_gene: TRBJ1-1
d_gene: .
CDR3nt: TGTGCCAGCAGCTTTTCCACAGCGAACACTGAAGCTTTCTTT
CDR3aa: CASSFSTANTEAFF

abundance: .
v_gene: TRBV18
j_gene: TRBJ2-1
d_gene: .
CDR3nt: TGTGCCAGCTCACCTGACGGGAGAAGTAATGAGCAGTTCTTC
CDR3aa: CASSPDGRSNEQFF

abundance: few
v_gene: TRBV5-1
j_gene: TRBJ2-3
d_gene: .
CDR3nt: TGCGCCAGCAGCTTGAAGTGGGAGGGCACAGATACGCAGTATTTT
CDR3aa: CASSLKWEGTDTQYF

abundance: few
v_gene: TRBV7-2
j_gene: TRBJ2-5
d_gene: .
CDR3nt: TGTGCCAGCAGCTTATTCGGCAGGGGAGAGACCCAGTACTTC
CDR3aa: CASSLFGRGETQYF

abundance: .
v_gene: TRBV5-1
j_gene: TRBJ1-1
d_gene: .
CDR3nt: TGCGCCAGCAGCCAGAACACAGTGACTGAAGCTTTCTTT
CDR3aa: CASSQNTVTEAFF

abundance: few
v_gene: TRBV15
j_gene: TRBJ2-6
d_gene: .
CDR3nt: TGTGCCACCAGCAGAGATCAGGCAGACTCTGGGGCCAACGTCCTGACTTTC
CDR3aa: CATSRDQADSGANVLTF

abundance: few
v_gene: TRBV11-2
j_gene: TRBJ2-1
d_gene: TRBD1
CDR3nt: TGTGCCAGCAGCTCTAAGGACAGGGTGACCCAGAATGAGCAGTTCTTC
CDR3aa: CASSSKDRVTQNEQFF

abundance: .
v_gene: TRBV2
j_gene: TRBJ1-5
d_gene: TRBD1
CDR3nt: TGTGCCAGCAGGCCCGGGACAGGGGGAGGGCAGCCCCAGCATTTT
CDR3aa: CASRPGTGGGQPQHF

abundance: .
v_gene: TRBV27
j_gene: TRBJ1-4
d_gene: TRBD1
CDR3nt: TGTGCCAGCAGAATCCAGGGGGCCGGGGAAAAACTGTTTTTT
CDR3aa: CASRIQGAGEKLFF

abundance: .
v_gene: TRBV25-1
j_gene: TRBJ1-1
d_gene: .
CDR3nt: TGTGCCAGCAGTGAGATTAGGGGCGGGAAGACTGAAGCTTTCTTT
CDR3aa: CASSEIRGGKTEAFF